The clone carrying this T cell receptor beta chain was seen only a few times. Antigen unknown. TCRdb fed the 5' RACE reads into MiXCR, producing one record per CDR3 protein. The data hold 200,000 or so distinct CDR3 sequences, with over 6.5% observed a single time. The CDR3 contains 13 residues. In germline, CDR1 is MNHEY, CDR2 SMNVEV (reference sequence). The V and J ends lost 3 bases and 4 bases respectively, with 7 bases between them. This sample is drawn from a study of T cells after yellow fever vaccination. Study-wide results and limits: Bulk-population clonotypes that are abundant could appear as contaminants in FACS-sorted repertoires.

This TCR came from a man younger than 45 who received the YFV17D yellow fever vaccine. The sample was CD4+ T cells sorted from PBMCs, taken on the day of the yellow fever booster vaccination. The chain is built from TRBV27 and TRBJ2-1; D gene unclear. The DNA for the CDR3 is TGTGCCAGCAGTTTGGTGCGGTACAATGAGCAGTTCTTC. Translating it yields CASSLVRYNEQFF.